What follows are 28 T cell receptor beta chains derived from one specimen sequenced in a study of identical twins. TCRdb ran MiXCR on the 5' RACE reads and lists one entry per CDR3 protein. The sample contains under 300,000 distinct CDR3 sequences, around 15% of which appear only once. Input material: memory (CD45RO+) T cells sorted from blood. These receptors were obtained from a woman aged 18 to 35 in good health.

This clonotype was seen at least ten times. J is TRBJ1-2 and V is TRBV11-2; D gene unclear. The V end lost 0 bases, the J end lost 4 bases, and 9 bases lay between the germline ends. The CDR3 contains 14 residues. The germline gives CDR1 SGHAT, CDR2 FQNNGV. The DNA of the CDR3 is TGTGCCAGCAGCTTAGAGGCCAGTACCTATGGCTACACCTTC. Protein product: CASSLEASTYGYTF.

This clonotype was observed a handful of times. The chain links TRBV28 to TRBJ2-1; the match to TRBD2 covers 10 bases. V was pared by 6 bases and J by 10 bases, with 18 bases of the junction left unmatched. CDR1 MDHEN and CDR2 SYDVKM come from the germline V gene. The CDR3 spans 17 residues. The CDR3 sequence is CASSRTSGSTSWREQFF. The CDR3 DNA is TGTGCCAGCAGCCGGACTAGCGGATCAACCTCTTGGCGGGAGCAGTTCTTC.

The CDR3 DNA follows: TGTGCCATCAGTGAGACAGGGGTGTCGAGCGAGCAGTACTTC. It translates to CAISETGVSSEQYF. The chain joins TRBV10-3 to TRBJ2-7, with 7 bases fitting TRBD1. This CDR3 has 14 residues. Germline loops: CDR1 ENHRY, CDR2 SYGVKD. V trimming: 2 bases; J trimming: 6 bases; junction bases outside the gene matches: 7.

This clonotype has only a few counts. V gene TRBV11-3 combines with J gene TRBJ2-7, with D perhaps TRBD1 or TRBD2 (6 bases each). The CDR3 consists of 14 residues. Germline CDR1 SGHNT, CDR2 YENEEA. Trimming pared 5 bases from V and 2 bases from J, leaving 13 bases between. CDR3 nucleotides: TGTGCCAGCAGCCCGGGGGACACACCCTACGAGCAGTACTTC. Amino acids: CASSPGDTPYEQYF.

The V gene is TRBV12-3 or TRBV12-4, the J gene TRBJ1-5; 10 nucleotides align to TRBD1. The CDR3 has 15 amino acids. Trimming took 1 base from V and 6 from J; bases not matched to a gene: 3. The CDR3 bases are TGTGCCAGCAGTTTAGGACAGGGGGCGCTTCAGCCCCAGCATTTT. Translated: CASSLGQGALQPQHF.

The chain joins TRBV9 to TRBJ2-5; weak D call: TRBD1 (6 bases). V lost 3 bases and J lost 4, with 16 bases in between. This CDR3 contains 15 residues. Germline values: CDR1 SGDLS, CDR2 YYNGEE. CDR3 in DNA: TGTGCCAGCAGCGCCACCGGACAGAGGGGAGAGACCCAGTACTTC. Translation gives CASSATGQRGETQYF.

The chain carries TRBV7-9 and TRBJ2-7; no reliable D call. Germline V gene sequence: CDR1 SEHNR, CDR2 FQNEAQ (reference sequence). With 3 bases removed from V and 6 bases from J, the gap between germline ends came to 9 bases. The CDR3 extends over 12 amino acids. The CDR3, as DNA: TGTGCCAGCAGCTTGGGAAGTCCCGAGCAGTACTTC. Translated: CASSLGSPEQYF.

V usage is TRBV5-5 and J usage is TRBJ2-2, with 10 bases fitting TRBD1. The CDR3 is made up of 15 amino acids. The trim removed 6 bases at V and 5 bases at J, leaving 7 bases unmatched. Germline V gene lookup returns CDR1 SGHKS and CDR2 YYEKEE (reference sequence). CDR3 nucleotide sequence: TGTGCCAGCATACGACAGGGGGCAGATACCGGGGAGCTGTTTTTT. Amino acids: CASIRQGADTGELFF.

In this sample, this clonotype turned up a few times. V gene TRBV27 combines with J gene TRBJ2-7, with TRBD2 identical over 14 bases. The CDR3 has 19 residues. V lost 5 bases to trimming and J lost 4 bases; unmatched junction nucleotides: 16. Germline CDR1 reads MNHEY; CDR2 reads SMNVEV (reference sequence). For the CDR3, the DNA is TGTGCCAGCAGTCCATTGGGACTAGCGGGGGCAGAGACGGGGTACGAGCAGTACTTC. Its translation is CASSPLGLAGAETGYEQYF.

There are a few counts of this clonotype. The chain couples TRBV12-3 or TRBV12-4 to TRBJ2-7; possible D gene TRBD2, 5 bases. V was trimmed by 2 bases and J by 12 bases, leaving 17 bases between them. The CDR3 extends over 13 amino acids. The DNA of the CDR3 is TGTGCCAGCAGTTTAAAGGGCCCGGGGAAGTGGTACTTC. This encodes CASSLKGPGKWYF.

This clonotype has a count of ten or more. The chain recombines TRBV7-8 with TRBJ2-3, with TRBD2 as a possible D gene (5 bases). Germline CDR1 reads SGHVS; CDR2 reads FQNEAQ. This CDR3 has 14 amino acids. Trimming removed 0 bases at V and 2 bases at J, with 6 bases between. CDR3 amino acids: CASSLAGDTDTQYF. The CDR3 coding sequence is TGTGCCAGCAGCTTAGCGGGAGACACAGATACGCAGTATTTT.

The chain couples TRBV18 to TRBJ1-2; a possible D gene is TRBD1 (5 bases). The CDR3 has 14 amino acids. Trimming left V 3 bases short and J 4 bases short, with 12 bases between. In germline, CDR1 is KGHSH, CDR2 LQKENI. CDR3 DNA sequence: TGTGCCAGCTCACCCCGGGACGGCACCTATGGCTACACCTTC. The encoded protein is CASSPRDGTYGYTF.

This clonotype turned up a few times. CDR3 DNA: TGTGCCAGCAGTTACCCAAGGGACTACAGCGAGCAGTACTTC. Its protein product is CASSYPRDYSEQYF. The genes are TRBV6-2 or TRBV6-3 and TRBJ2-7, with TRBD2 matching 7 bases. The V and J ends lost 2 bases and 6 bases, in that order; junction bases with no gene match: 7. The CDR3 length is 14 residues. Germline values: CDR1 MNHEY, CDR2 SVGEGT.

This clonotype has more than one count but fewer than ten. This chain connects TRBV27 to TRBJ2-1, with D unresolved. CDR3 length equals 12 residues. In germline, CDR1 is MNHEY, CDR2 SMNVEV (reference sequence). Trimming took off 9 bases at V and 2 bases at J, with 8 bases between the two ends. This chain's CDR3 is CARTETYNEQFF. The DNA for the CDR3 is TGTGCCAGGACCGAGACCTACAATGAGCAGTTCTTC.

This clonotype has only a few counts. The chain couples TRBV24-1 to TRBJ1-5; D unresolved. The germline V and J ends were trimmed by 3 bases and 7 bases, with 6 bases remaining between them. CDR3 length: 12 amino acids. Per germline, CDR1 KGHDR and CDR2 SFDVKD. The CDR3 here is CATSDPGQPQHF. CDR3 bases: TGTGCCACCAGTGATCCCGGACAGCCCCAGCATTTT.

This clonotype showed up many times. V is TRBV20-1 and J is TRBJ1-6; unclear D gene. This CDR3 has 14 amino acids. In germline, CDR1 is DFQATT, CDR2 SNEGSKA (reference sequence). Trimming shortened V by 3 bases and J by 5 bases, and 11 bases separated the two germline ends. CDR3: CSARGRANNSPLHF. The CDR3 DNA reads TGCAGTGCTAGGGGGAGAGCAAATAATTCACCCCTCCACTTT.

This chain links TRBV24-1 with TRBJ2-7, with TRBD1 identical over 10 bases. This CDR3 has 11 amino acids. V shed 9 bases and J 6 bases; nucleotides not matched to a gene: 1. Per the germline V gene, CDR1 is KGHDR and CDR2 is SFDVKD. The CDR3 DNA follows: TGTGCCACCGGGACAGGGGCCGAGCAGTACTTC. This codes for CATGTGAEQYF.

There are a few counts of this clonotype. This chain joins TRBV5-1 and TRBJ2-5, with D maybe TRBD1 (6 bases). V was cut by 4 bases and J by 2 bases, with 12 bases left in between. The CDR3 totals 14 residues. Germline CDR1 and CDR2: SGHRS and YFSETQ. The CDR3 spells CASSPGHLQETQYF. The DNA for the CDR3 is TGCGCCAGCAGCCCGGGACACTTACAAGAGACCCAGTACTTC.

In its sample, this clonotype was seen many times. CDR3 nucleotide sequence: TGTGCCAGCAGCTTAGGGATAGCGGGCTACCAAGAGACCCAGTACTTC. Encoded protein: CASSLGIAGYQETQYF. V is TRBV11-3 and J is TRBJ2-5; 7 bases align to TRBD2. Germline V gives CDR1 SGHNT, CDR2 YENEEA. The CDR3 totals 16 residues. V was pared by 1 base and J by 0 bases, with 5 bases of the junction left unmatched.

The V gene is TRBV7-8, the J gene TRBJ2-3; 10 nucleotides agree with TRBD2. Trimming cost V 5 bases and J 0 bases; bases outside gene matches: 14. The CDR3 length is 19 residues. The germline V gene has CDR1 SGHVS and CDR2 FQNEAQ. The chain's CDR3 is CASSGRPASGGRSTDTQYF. The CDR3 DNA reads TGTGCCAGCAGCGGCCGTCCGGCTAGCGGGGGCCGTAGCACAGATACGCAGTATTTT.

The chain carries TRBV20-1 and TRBJ2-5; 7 bases agree with TRBD1. The ends lost 3 bases at V and 5 bases at J; junction bases unmatched: 3. In germline, CDR1 is DFQATT, CDR2 SNEGSKA (reference sequence). The CDR3 length is 12 residues. DNA for the CDR3: TGCAGTGCTAGGGGACAGAGCGAGACCCAGTACTTC. Amino acids: CSARGQSETQYF.

V and J are TRBV6-5 and TRBJ2-7, with D hard to call. This CDR3 has 16 amino acids. The V end lost 0 bases, the J end lost 0 bases, and 12 bases lay between the germline ends. Germline V gives CDR1 MNHEY, CDR2 SVGAGI. CDR3 bases: TGTGCCAGCAGTTACTCGTGGCCCCTTGTCTCCTACGAGCAGTACTTC. This encodes CASSYSWPLVSYEQYF.

Points on this clonotype: Its ends do not fully match the called genes, so a read error is possible. The V call is TRBV20-1, the J call TRBJ1-4, with 9 bases lining up with TRBD1. Germline loops: CDR1 DFQATT, CDR2 SNEGSKA (reference sequence). The CDR3 has 15 residues. CDR3 loop: CSARDTGGAGEKLFF. The CDR3 bases are TGCAGTGCCAGAGACACAGGGGGCGCGGGTGAAAAACTGTTTTTT.

The chain joins TRBV5-6 to TRBJ2-5; 9 bases line up with TRBD1. V was clipped by 8 bases and J by 4 bases; unmatched bases: 6. This CDR3 is built from 13 residues. Germline V gene data show CDR1 as SGHDT and CDR2 as YYEEEE. CDR3 sequence (DNA): TGTGCCAGTATGGGGACAGGGCGAGAGACCCAGTACTTC. It yields the protein CASMGTGRETQYF.

This clonotype was recorded many times. This sequence joins TRBV5-1 and TRBJ2-1; 8 nucleotides agree with TRBD1. Germline assignment: CDR1 SGHRS and CDR2 YFSETQ. The ends lost 0 bases at V and 8 bases at J; junction bases unmatched: 7. The length of the CDR3 is 15 residues. The CDR3 protein is CASSLARTGQDEQFF. In DNA form, the CDR3 reads TGCGCCAGCAGCTTGGCCAGGACAGGGCAGGATGAGCAGTTCTTC.

Many counts were recorded for this clonotype. Germline and junction disagree at one end, which may indicate a read error. The chain uses TRBV5-1 and TRBJ2-7, with unresolved D. The germline V gene encodes CDR1 SGHRS and CDR2 YFSETQ. This CDR3 region has 15 residues. The CDR3: CASRLVGRTSYEQYF. In DNA form, the CDR3 reads TGCGCCAGCAGATTGGTCGGCAGAACATCCTACGAGCAGTACTTC.

The chain links TRBV2 to TRBJ1-5; D not certain. Germline V CDR1 and CDR2: SNHLY, FYNNEI. V lost 1 base, J lost 2 bases, and 3 bases lay in between. The CDR3 has 13 residues. The CDR3 DNA reads TGTGCCAGCAGTGAAGAACGCAATCAGCCCCAGCATTTT. This translates into CASSEERNQPQHF.

This clonotype was observed a handful of times. The J gene is TRBJ2-5, the V gene TRBV5-1, with 12 nucleotides matching TRBD2. The CDR3 covers 15 residues. Per the germline V gene, CDR1 is SGHRS and CDR2 is YFSETQ. Trimming took 2 bases from V and 4 from J; bases not matched to a gene: 3. The CDR3 bases are TGCGCCAGCAGCTTCGCTAGCGGGGGGGCAGAGACCCAGTACTTC. Protein: CASSFASGGAETQYF.